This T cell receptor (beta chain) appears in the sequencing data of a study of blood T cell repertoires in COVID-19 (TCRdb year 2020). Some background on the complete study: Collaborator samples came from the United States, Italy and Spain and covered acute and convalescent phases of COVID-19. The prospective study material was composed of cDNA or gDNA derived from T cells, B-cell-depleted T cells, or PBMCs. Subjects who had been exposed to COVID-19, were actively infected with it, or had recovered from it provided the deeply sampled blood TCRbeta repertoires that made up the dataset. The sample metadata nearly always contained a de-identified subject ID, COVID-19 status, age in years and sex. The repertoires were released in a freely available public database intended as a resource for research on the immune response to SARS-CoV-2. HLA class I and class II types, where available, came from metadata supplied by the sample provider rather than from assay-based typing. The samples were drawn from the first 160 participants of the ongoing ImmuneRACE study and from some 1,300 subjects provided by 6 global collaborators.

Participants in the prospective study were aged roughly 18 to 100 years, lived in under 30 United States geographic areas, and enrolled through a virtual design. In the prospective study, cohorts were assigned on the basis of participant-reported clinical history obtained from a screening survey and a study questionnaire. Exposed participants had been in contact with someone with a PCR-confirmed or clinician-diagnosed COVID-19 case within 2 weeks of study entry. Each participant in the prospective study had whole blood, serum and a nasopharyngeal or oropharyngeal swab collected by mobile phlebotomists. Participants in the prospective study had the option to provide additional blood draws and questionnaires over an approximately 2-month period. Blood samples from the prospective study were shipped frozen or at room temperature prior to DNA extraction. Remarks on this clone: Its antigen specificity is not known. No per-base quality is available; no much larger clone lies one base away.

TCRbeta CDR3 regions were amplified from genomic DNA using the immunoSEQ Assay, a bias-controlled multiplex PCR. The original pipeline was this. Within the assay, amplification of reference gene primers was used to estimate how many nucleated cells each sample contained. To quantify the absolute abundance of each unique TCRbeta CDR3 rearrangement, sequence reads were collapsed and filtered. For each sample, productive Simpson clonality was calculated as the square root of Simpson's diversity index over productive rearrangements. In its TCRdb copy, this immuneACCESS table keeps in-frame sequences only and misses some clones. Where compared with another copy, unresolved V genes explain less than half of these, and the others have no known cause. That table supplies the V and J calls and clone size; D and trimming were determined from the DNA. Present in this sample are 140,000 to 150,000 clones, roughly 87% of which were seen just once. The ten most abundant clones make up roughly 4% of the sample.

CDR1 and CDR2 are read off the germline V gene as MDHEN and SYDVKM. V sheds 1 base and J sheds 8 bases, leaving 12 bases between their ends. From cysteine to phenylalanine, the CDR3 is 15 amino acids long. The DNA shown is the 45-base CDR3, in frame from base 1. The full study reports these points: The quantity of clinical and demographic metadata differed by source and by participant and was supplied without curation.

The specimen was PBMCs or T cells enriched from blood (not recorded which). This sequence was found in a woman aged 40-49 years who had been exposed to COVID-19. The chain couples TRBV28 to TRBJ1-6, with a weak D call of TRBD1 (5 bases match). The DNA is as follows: TGTGCCAGCAGTTTATCACCAGGGTTATATTCACCCCTCCACTTT. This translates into CASSLSPGLYSPLHF.